Here is one TCR beta chain with its context. CDR1 and CDR2 (germline): SGDLS, YYNGEE. This CDR3 comprises 15 residues. Trimming cost V 3 bases and J 0 bases, with 10 bases left between them. TCR beta CDR3 regions were amplified from RNA. With the HTBI primer set, the TCR CDR3 went through a first round of RT-PCR. TCRdb recomputed calls from the multiplex PCR reads with MiXCR, one row per CDR3 protein. The repertoire holds a few hundred thousand distinct CDR3 sequences, with roughly 15% as singletons. The data were obtained in a study of T cells in Graves' hyperthyroidism and ophthalmopathy. Study in general: Peripheral blood sampling occurred at initial diagnosis, before any treatment.

This TCR was recovered from a woman in her twenties or thirties with Graves' ophthalmopathy. The chain has TRBV9 and TRBJ2-1; no firm D call. The sequenced material came from blood. In nucleotides, the CDR3 is TGTGCCAGCAGCGCACACTCGAGCTCCTACAATGAGCAGTTCTTC. The encoded protein is CASSAHSSSYNEQFF. The full variable domain, rest sourced from reference TRBV9 and TRBJ2-1, is DSGVTQTPKHLITATGQRVTLRCSPRSGDLSVYWYQQSLDQGLQFLIQYYNGEERAKGNILERFSAQQFPDLHSELNLSSLELGDSALYFCASSAHSSSYNEQFFGPGTRLTVL.